The next 30 T cell receptor beta chains were all read from a single sample in a study of blood T cell repertoires in COVID-19. The method was immunoSEQ multiplex PCR; TCRdb's version includes in-frame clones alone and lacks a portion of them. The data contain roughly 340,000 clones, roughly nine tenths of them singletons. Sequencing was carried out using peripheral blood. Receptors originate from a woman in her twenties or thirties with COVID-19, enrolled during active disease.

This clone was recorded once. This chain links TRBV5-6 with TRBJ1-4; 7 bases align to TRBD1. This CDR3 is built from 15 residues. Germline V gene lookup returns CDR1 SGHDT and CDR2 YYEEEE. With 7 bases clipped from V and 2 bases from J, the junction kept 8 bases outside the gene matches. The CDR3 region is CASYSRGRTNEKLFF. The CDR3 DNA sequence: TGTGCCAGCTATTCGAGGGGGCGGACTAATGAAAAACTGTTTTTT. Together with reference TRBV5-6 and TRBJ1-4, the CDR3 gives the full variable domain: DAGVTQSPTHLIKTRGQQVTLRCSPKSGHDTVSWYQQALGQGPQFIFQYYEEEERQRGNFPDRFSGHQFPNYSSELNVNALLLGDSALYLCASYSRGRTNEKLFFGSGTQLSVL.

The rearrangement uses TRBV7-8 and TRBJ2-7; a weak D match, TRBD2 (5 bases). Trimming stripped 5 bases from V and 5 bases from J, with 19 bases between. Germline lookup yields CDR1 SGHVS and CDR2 FQNEAQ. CDR3 length equals 15 residues. The CDR3 region is CASSPGPLSGHEQYF. As DNA, the CDR3 is TGTGCCAGCAGCCCGGGTCCTCTCAGCGGCCACGAGCAGTACTTC.

The chain couples TRBV19 to TRBJ2-3; no clear D. V was trimmed by 4 bases and J by 0 bases, leaving 5 bases between them. This CDR3 has 13 amino acids. Germline V gives CDR1 LNHDA, CDR2 SQIVND (reference sequence). CDR3 region: CASSTTSTDTQYF. The DNA for the CDR3 is TGTGCCAGTAGTACCACTAGCACAGATACGCAGTATTTT.

V usage is TRBV7-2 and J usage is TRBJ1-2; 9 nucleotides align to TRBD1. Losses at the gene ends were 5 bases for V and 6 bases for J; bases not matched to a gene: 7. This CDR3 spans 14 amino acids. Germline V gives CDR1 SGHTA, CDR2 FQGNSA. The DNA for the CDR3 is TGTGCCAGCAGCCGGGACAGGGAGGTGGATGGCTACACCTTC. This codes for CASSRDREVDGYTF.

The rearrangement uses TRBV18 and TRBJ1-5; 9 bases are shared with TRBD1. Germline assignment: CDR1 KGHSH and CDR2 LQKENI. The CDR3 has 19 residues. Trimming took 2 bases from V and 0 from J; bases not matched to a gene: 11. CDR3 residues: CASSPSVRTGVYSNQPQHF. As DNA, the CDR3 is TGTGCCAGCTCACCATCTGTGCGGACAGGGGTATATAGCAATCAGCCCCAGCATTTT.

The chain carries TRBV12-3 or TRBV12-4 and TRBJ2-1; no firm D call. Trimming removed 6 bases at V and 2 bases at J, with 5 bases between. The CDR3 spans 12 residues. The DNA of the CDR3 is TGTGCCAGCAGCTTTCCCTACAATGAGCAGTTCTTC. This translates into CASSFPYNEQFF.

Here the CDR3 DNA reads TGTGCCAGTAGGTGGAGCTCCTACGAGCAGTACGTC. Amino acid sequence: CASRWSSYEQYV. The rearrangement links TRBV19 to TRBJ2-7; no reliable D call. Germline-derived CDR1 and CDR2 are LNHDA and SQIVND (reference sequence). The CDR3 consists of 12 residues. V lost 6 bases, J lost 0 bases, and 6 bases lay in between.

The chain combines TRBV5-5 with TRBJ1-2, with TRBD1 matching over 8 bases. This CDR3 region has 15 residues. Germline CDR1 reads SGHKS; CDR2 reads YYEKEE (reference sequence). The V and J ends lost 4 bases and 8 bases, in that order; junction bases with no gene match: 13. In nucleotides, the CDR3 is TGTGCCAGCAGCGTCCTCGGGACGGGGACAGGCGGCTACACCTTC. Protein sequence: CASSVLGTGTGGYTF.

This chain joins TRBV5-4 and TRBJ1-5, with 9 nucleotides matching TRBD1. The V gene's germline CDR1 is SGHNT and CDR2 YYREEE (reference sequence). The junction had 7 bases not matched to a gene; V was cut back by 4 bases and J by 5 bases. This CDR3 has 15 amino acids. The CDR3 here is CASSLTGGADQPQHF. The CDR3 DNA follows: TGTGCCAGCAGCCTTACAGGGGGCGCCGATCAGCCCCAGCATTTT. The variable domain in full, completed from reference TRBV5-4 and TRBJ1-5, reads ETGVTQSPTHLIKTRGQQVTLRCSSQSGHNTVSWYQQALGQGPQFIFQYYREEENGRGNFPPRFSGLQFPNYSSELNVNALELDDSALYLCASSLTGGADQPQHFGDGTRLSIL.

The genes are TRBV5-8 and TRBJ1-2; D is perhaps TRBD1 (6 bases). CDR1 SGHTS and CDR2 YDEGEE come from the germline V gene. The CDR3 consists of 16 residues. V lost 6 bases and J lost 0, with 18 bases in between. The CDR3: CASTTFGQPTNYGYTF. The DNA of the CDR3 is TGTGCCAGCACCACATTCGGACAGCCGACTAACTATGGCTACACCTTC.

The chain couples TRBV15 to TRBJ1-1; D uncertain. The CDR3 loop spans 16 amino acids. V was pared by 1 base and J by 1 base, with 13 bases between. Per germline, CDR1 LNHNV and CDR2 YYDKDF (reference sequence). The CDR3 sequence is CATSRGGRRGNTEAFF. The CDR3 coding sequence is TGTGCCACCAGCAGAGGTGGGAGACGGGGGAACACTGAAGCTTTCTTT.

The J gene is TRBJ1-1, the V gene TRBV19; no firm D call. CDR1 and CDR2 (germline): LNHDA, SQIVND (reference sequence). V lost 3 bases and J lost 1, with 6 bases in between. This CDR3 is 13 amino acids long. The CDR3 reads CASSIIKNTEAFF. The CDR3 coding sequence is TGTGCCAGTAGTATCATCAAGAACACTGAAGCTTTCTTT. The variable domain in full, with the rest retrieved from reference TRBV19 and TRBJ1-1, is DGGITQSPKYLFRKEGQNVTLSCEQNLNHDAMYWYRQDPGQGLRLIYYSQIVNDFQKGDIAEGYSVSREKKESFPLTVTSAQKNPTAFYLCASSIIKNTEAFFGQGTRLTVV.

The rearrangement joins TRBV19 to TRBJ1-1; TRBD1 is a possible D gene (6 bases). Germline values: CDR1 LNHDA, CDR2 SQIVND (reference sequence). V lost 3 bases, J lost 5 bases, and 13 bases lay in between. The CDR3 totals 14 residues. This CDR3 is CASSIQGLGTEAFF. CDR3 nucleotide sequence: TGTGCCAGTAGTATCCAGGGGTTAGGGACTGAAGCTTTCTTT.

This sequence joins TRBV4-1 and TRBJ1-2, with TRBD1 matching over 9 bases. In germline, CDR1 is MGHRA, CDR2 YSYEKL. This CDR3 comprises 15 residues. The V segment lost 2 bases and the J segment 2 bases; nucleotides outside the gene matches: 3. CDR3 loop: CASSQSTGGNYGYTF. The CDR3 DNA sequence: TGCGCCAGCAGCCAATCTACAGGGGGCAACTATGGCTACACCTTC.

This clone has more than one count but fewer than ten. V and J are TRBV10-2 and TRBJ1-3; no clear D. V was pared by 5 bases and J by 0 bases, with 8 bases between. This CDR3 comprises 14 residues. Germline CDR1 WSHSY, CDR2 SAAADI. The CDR3 DNA reads TGCGCCAGCAGTACAGCATTCTCTGGAAACACCATATATTTT. This translates into CASSTAFSGNTIYF.

J is TRBJ2-2 and V is TRBV19, with 10 bases aligning to TRBD2. Looked up from germline, CDR1 is LNHDA and CDR2 is SQIVND (reference sequence). J was trimmed by 1 base and V by 6 bases; bases with no gene match: 8. The CDR3 consists of 17 residues. The DNA for the CDR3 is TGTGCCAGTAGGCGGGGGCGGACTAGCGGGAACACCGGGGAGCTGTTTTTT. As protein: CASRRGRTSGNTGELFF.

The gene calls are TRBV4-2 and TRBJ2-5; D perhaps matches TRBD1 (5 bases). From germline, CDR1 is LGHNA and CDR2 YNFKEQ. The CDR3 has 14 residues. The V end was cut by 0 bases, the J end by 2 bases, with 7 bases between. The CDR3 DNA reads as TGTGCCAGCAGCCAAGAAGACAGACAAGAGACCCAGTACTTC. The encoded protein is CASSQEDRQETQYF.

V gene TRBV2 combines with J gene TRBJ2-7; no firm D call. Germline loops: CDR1 SNHLY, CDR2 FYNNEI. The V end lost 3 bases, the J end lost 3 bases, and 6 bases lay between the germline ends. The CDR3 contains 12 residues. The CDR3 sequence: CASSEAGYEQYV. The CDR3 nucleotides read TGTGCCAGCAGTGAGGCAGGCTACGAGCAGTACGTC.

The chain recombines TRBV3-1 (or the pseudogene TRBV3-2) with TRBJ2-5; D possibly corresponds to TRBD2 (7 bases). CDR1 LGHDT and CDR2 YNNKEL come from the germline V gene (reference sequence). This CDR3 has 17 residues. Between the trimmed V and J ends, which lost 0 bases and 0 bases, there was a span of 14 bases. The CDR3 region has the DNA TGTGCCAGCAGCCAAGACGAGGCGGGGGCCCACCAAGAGACCCAGTACTTC. The encoded protein is CASSQDEAGAHQETQYF.

V gene TRBV12-3 or TRBV12-4 combines with J gene TRBJ1-2; D remains ambiguous. The CDR3 runs to 13 residues. Trimming pared 5 bases from V and 2 bases from J, leaving 9 bases between. CDR3 region: CASSQTENYGYTF. The CDR3 nucleotides read TGTGCCAGCAGTCAGACTGAGAACTATGGCTACACCTTC.

This sequence joins TRBV11-2 and TRBJ2-1, with D tentatively TRBD2 (5 bases). The CDR3 is made up of 14 amino acids. Trimming stripped 4 bases from V and 4 bases from J, with 11 bases between. The germline V gene encodes CDR1 SGHAT and CDR2 FQNNGV. The DNA of the CDR3 is TGTGCCAGCAGCTCACTAGATTCTTACAATGAGCAGTTCTTC. This codes for CASSSLDSYNEQFF.

This clone came up once. The chain is built from TRBV27 and TRBJ2-1, with D hard to call. The CDR3 has 19 amino acids. Germline V lookup: CDR1 MNHEY, CDR2 SMNVEV (reference sequence). Trimming removed 8 bases from V and 2 bases from J, with 28 bases in between. CDR3 residues: CASRVESNTPHHPYNEQFF. In DNA form, the CDR3 reads TGTGCCAGCCGGGTCGAATCAAACACGCCTCACCACCCCTACAATGAGCAGTTCTTC.

The chain is built from TRBV4-1 and TRBJ2-3; D might be TRBD2 (5 bases). From germline, CDR1 is MGHRA and CDR2 YSYEKL. The CDR3 spans 16 residues. V dropped 4 bases and J dropped 6 bases, with 20 bases sitting between them. The CDR3 here is CASSLSPGTTRDTQYF. CDR3 nucleotides: TGCGCCAGCAGCCTTTCTCCGGGAACTACCAGGGATACGCAGTATTTT.

V and J are TRBV4-1 and TRBJ1-2, with D uncertain. The CDR3 contains 18 residues. Between the trimmed V and J ends, which lost 0 bases and 6 bases, there was a span of 23 bases. Germline lookup yields CDR1 MGHRA and CDR2 YSYEKL. The CDR3: CASSQDSPFRRTRDGYTF. The CDR3 region has the DNA TGCGCCAGCAGCCAAGATTCACCCTTCCGACGGACGAGGGATGGCTACACCTTC.

This chain uses TRBV6-6 with TRBJ1-1; 8 bases match TRBD1. Trimming took 7 bases from V and 12 from J; bases not matched to a gene: 16. The V gene's germline CDR1 is MNHNY and CDR2 SVGAGI (reference sequence). There are 14 residues in the CDR3. CDR3 nucleotide sequence: TGTGCCAGCACCCAGGACAGGGCCCCCGAGAAAACTTTCTTT. It specifies CASTQDRAPEKTFF.

The chain recombines TRBV3-1 (or the pseudogene TRBV3-2) with TRBJ2-4; maybe TRBD2 (7 bases). Germline V gene lookup returns CDR1 LGHDT and CDR2 YNNKEL (reference sequence). V was pared by 1 base and J by 6 bases, with 13 bases between. The CDR3 runs to 15 residues. CDR3: CASSQAGGLGNIQYF. CDR3 in DNA: TGTGCCAGCAGCCAAGCGGGGGGCCTGGGAAACATTCAGTACTTC.

In DNA form, the CDR3 reads TGTGCCAGCTCACCATATACGGGGGTCGGCTCTGGAAACACCATATATTTT. Its translation is CASSPYTGVGSGNTIYF. The chain recombines TRBV18 with TRBJ1-3, with D possibly being TRBD1 (5 bases). The CDR3 sequence is 17 residues long. Trimming removed 2 bases at V and 0 bases at J, with 14 bases between. Germline values: CDR1 KGHSH, CDR2 LQKENI.

CDR3 sequence reads: CASSLRGGLEGYTF. CDR3 bases: TGTGCCAGCTCACTGCGGGGAGGCCTCGAGGGCTACACCTTC. J is TRBJ1-2 and V is TRBV18; D gene unclear. In germline, CDR1 is KGHSH, CDR2 LQKENI. The CDR3 is 14 amino acids. V was shortened by 4 bases and J by 8 bases, with 17 bases between the two germline ends.

Details on this clone: Other DNA sequences in the same sample also yield this CDR3. This rearrangement joins TRBV3-1 (or the pseudogene TRBV3-2) to TRBJ1-5; TRBD1 aligns across 10 bases. This CDR3 comprises 14 residues. V lost 3 bases and J lost 4; bases outside the gene matches: 0. Germline V gene lookup returns CDR1 LGHDT and CDR2 YNNKEL (reference sequence). CDR3 amino acids: CASSQGQGNQPQHF. CDR3 coding DNA: TGTGCCAGCAGCCAGGGACAGGGGAATCAGCCCCAGCATTTT.

This sequence joins TRBV18 and TRBJ1-1; D might be TRBD1 (5 bases). V was clipped by 4 bases and J by 5 bases, with 14 bases between them. Germline-derived CDR1 and CDR2 are KGHSH and LQKENI. The CDR3 has 14 residues. This CDR3 reads CASSLLDDSTEAFF. The CDR3 DNA is TGTGCCAGCTCACTTCTAGATGACAGTACTGAAGCTTTCTTT.